Following are 27 T cell receptor beta chains from one sample sequenced in a study of CD8 T cells in ankylosing spondylitis. TCRdb analysed the 5' RACE reads with MiXCR anew, one entry per CDR3 protein. The table has some 200,000 distinct CDR3 sequences, over 10% seen once. Sequenced: blood, either unsorted or a sorted T cell fraction (not recorded which). Receptors originate from a male donor with ankylosing spondylitis or in good health (not recorded which).

This clonotype was seen only a few times. V is TRBV3-1 and J is TRBJ2-2, with D unresolved. V was shortened by 3 bases and J by 6 bases, with 11 bases between the two germline ends. Germline V gives CDR1 LGHDT, CDR2 YNNKEL (reference sequence). The CDR3 is made up of 14 amino acids. This CDR3 is CASSHGFGSGELFF. CDR3 sequence (DNA): TGTGCCAGCAGCCACGGGTTCGGGTCCGGGGAGCTGTTTTTT.

The table lists this clonotype with a few counts. The rearrangement links TRBV3-1 to TRBJ1-1; 7 positions match TRBD1. There are 14 residues in the CDR3. From germline, CDR1 is LGHDT and CDR2 YNNKEL (reference sequence). The V gene end was trimmed by 3 bases and the J gene end by 11 bases; junction bases not matched to a gene: 12. CDR3 amino acids: CASSHPRDSVKAFF. DNA of the CDR3: TGTGCCAGCAGCCATCCCCGGGACAGTGTGAAGGCTTTCTTT.

The chain combines TRBV20-1 with TRBJ1-1; D is perhaps TRBD1 (5 bases). V was shortened by 5 bases and J by 6 bases, with 10 bases between the two germline ends. Germline loops: CDR1 DFQATT, CDR2 SNEGSKA (reference sequence). The length of the CDR3 is 11 residues. The CDR3 DNA reads as TGCAGTGCTCAGGGATCGGCTGAAGCTTTCTTT. Translation gives CSAQGSAEAFF.

This clonotype was detected ten times or more. The chain carries TRBV12-3 or TRBV12-4 and TRBJ2-2, with D possibly called TRBD1 or TRBD2 (6 bases each). Trimming pared 10 bases from V and 1 base from J, leaving 10 bases between. The CDR3 has 13 amino acids. The CDR3 spells CAIGGQNTGELFF. The DNA for the CDR3 is TGTGCCATCGGGGGCCAGAACACCGGGGAGCTGTTTTTT.

The chain is built from TRBV27 and TRBJ2-7, with TRBD1 matching 7 bases. Per germline, CDR1 MNHEY and CDR2 SMNVEV (reference sequence). The junction had 5 bases not matched to a gene; V was cut back by 6 bases and J by 3 bases. The CDR3 is 13 residues long. This chain's CDR3 is CASSPGQYYEQYF. CDR3 coding DNA: TGTGCCAGCAGCCCGGGACAGTACTACGAGCAGTACTTC.

This rearrangement joins TRBV4-1 to TRBJ1-2; D unresolved. Germline V CDR1 and CDR2: MGHRA, YSYEKL. There are 14 residues in the CDR3. V was pared by 1 base and J by 2 bases, with 8 bases between. The CDR3 region has the DNA TGCGCCAGCAGCCAAGGAGAGTCCAACTATGGCTACACCTTC. This encodes CASSQGESNYGYTF.

The J gene is TRBJ1-3, the V gene TRBV6-9; D gene unclear. V was clipped by 3 bases and J by 0 bases, with 9 bases between them. Germline CDR1 MNHGY, CDR2 SVAAGI. This CDR3 contains 15 residues. The CDR3 DNA reads TGTGCCAGCAGTTACGATACTAGCTCTGGAAACACCATATATTTT. Translating gives CASSYDTSSGNTIYF.

This clonotype was detected a few times. This chain links TRBV3-1 with TRBJ2-1, with D uncertain. V dropped 6 bases and J dropped 6 bases, with 9 bases sitting between them. Germline assignment: CDR1 LGHDT and CDR2 YNNKEL (reference sequence). The CDR3 totals 12 residues. CDR3 residues: CASSLSLNEQFF. CDR3 coding DNA: TGTGCCAGCAGTCTTAGTCTCAATGAGCAGTTCTTC.

This clonotype was seen more than once but under ten times. This chain uses TRBV12-3 or TRBV12-4 with TRBJ2-3, with D possibly TRBD2 on 6 matching bases. Trimming took off 4 bases at V and 6 bases at J, with 14 bases between the two ends. The CDR3 contains 14 residues. The chain's CDR3 is CASSSGLPGDTQYF. DNA of the CDR3: TGTGCCAGCAGTTCGGGACTCCCGGGGGATACGCAGTATTTT.

The rearrangement links TRBV11-2 to TRBJ1-1; D is unresolved. The CDR3 has 14 residues. V was clipped by 4 bases and J by 1 base, with 10 bases between them. Germline CDR1 reads SGHAT; CDR2 reads FQNNGV. CDR3 sequence reads: CASSSRATNTEAFF. CDR3 in DNA: TGTGCCAGCAGCTCCCGGGCTACGAACACTGAAGCTTTCTTT.

The sample holds many counts of this clonotype. The gene calls are TRBV28 and TRBJ2-4; D may correspond to TRBD1 or TRBD2 (7 bases each). Trimming removed 5 bases at V and 8 bases at J, with 16 bases between. Germline CDR1 is MDHEN and CDR2 is SYDVKM. The CDR3 is made up of 14 amino acids. DNA for the CDR3: TGTGCCAGCAGTCTAACAGGGGAGGGAGACATTCAGTACTTC. Amino acid sequence: CASSLTGEGDIQYF.

V is TRBV20-1 and J is TRBJ1-5, with D perhaps TRBD1 (6 bases). CDR1 and CDR2 from the germline V gene are DFQATT and SNEGSKA (reference sequence). The CDR3 is 14 residues long. Trimming pared 0 bases from V and 6 bases from J, leaving 12 bases between. The CDR3 bases are TGCAGTGCTAGAGATCAACAGGGCTCTCAGCCCCAGCATTTT. Its protein is CSARDQQGSQPQHF.

The rearrangement uses TRBV11-1 and TRBJ2-1, with 10 bases aligning to TRBD1. Germline V gene lookup returns CDR1 SGHAT and CDR2 FQDESV (reference sequence). The CDR3 covers 18 residues. The trim removed 1 base at V and 3 bases at J, leaving 9 bases unmatched. CDR3 sequence (DNA): TGTGCCAGCAGCTTAGGACGGGGACAGGGGTTGAACTACAATGAGCAGTTCTTC. Translation gives CASSLGRGQGLNYNEQFF.

At least ten counts were recorded for this clonotype. The rearrangement joins TRBV6-6 to TRBJ2-1; 14 bases fit TRBD2. The CDR3 has 13 residues. Germline V gene data show CDR1 as MNHNY and CDR2 as SVGAGI (reference sequence). V lost 10 bases to trimming and J lost 6 bases; unmatched junction nucleotides: 2. The CDR3 loop is CATGTSGGNEQFF. The CDR3 region has the DNA TGTGCCACCGGGACTAGCGGGGGCAATGAGCAGTTCTTC.

This clonotype has just a few counts. This chain joins TRBV7-9 and TRBJ1-1; D gene uncertain. Germline V CDR1 and CDR2: SEHNR, FQNEAQ (reference sequence). The CDR3 extends over 13 amino acids. Trimming took 1 base from V and 4 from J, leaving 7 bases between them. This CDR3 is CASSLEQPTEAFF. CDR3 DNA: TGTGCCAGCAGCTTAGAGCAGCCCACTGAAGCTTTCTTT.

The V and J genes are TRBV5-1 and TRBJ2-1; possibly TRBD2 for D (6 bases). Trimming removed 1 base at V and 2 bases at J, with 25 bases between. Germline assignment: CDR1 SGHRS and CDR2 YFSETQ. The CDR3 length is 20 residues. CDR3 bases: TGCGCCAGCAGCTTGTGGGAACAAGGGGAGGCCCCTTCCCCCTACAATGAGCAGTTCTTC. This gives the protein CASSLWEQGEAPSPYNEQFF.

V is TRBV5-6 and J is TRBJ2-7, with 7 bases identical to TRBD2. With V trimmed by 0 bases and J by 1 base, 4 bases remained unmatched. The CDR3 totals 15 residues. Looked up from germline, CDR1 is SGHDT and CDR2 is YYEEEE. CDR3 DNA: TGTGCCAGCAGCTTGGTGGCTAGCGGTTCCTACGAGCAGTACTTC. Translation gives CASSLVASGSYEQYF.

The rearrangement uses TRBV4-2 and TRBJ2-5; 7 bases are shared with TRBD2. The CDR3 contains 15 residues. Per the germline V gene, CDR1 is LGHNA and CDR2 is YNFKEQ. The V segment lost 0 bases and the J segment 2 bases; nucleotides outside the gene matches: 3. CDR3 loop: CASSQDEGLQETQYF. The CDR3 DNA reads as TGTGCCAGCAGCCAAGATGAGGGACTACAAGAGACCCAGTACTTC.

Many counts were recorded for this clonotype. J is TRBJ2-7 and V is TRBV27, with TRBD2 as a possible D gene (6 bases). V gave up 2 bases and J gave up 2 bases, with 7 bases separating them. CDR1 and CDR2 (germline): MNHEY, SMNVEV (reference sequence). This CDR3 region has 13 residues. The CDR3 region is CASSLGGTYEQYF. The CDR3 DNA reads as TGTGCCAGCAGTTTAGGAGGGACCTACGAGCAGTACTTC.

This clonotype was counted only a few times. The rearrangement links TRBV11-2 to TRBJ2-7; perhaps TRBD2 as D (5 bases). The CDR3 has 13 amino acids. V lost 4 bases and J lost 0, with 7 bases in between. The germline gives CDR1 SGHAT, CDR2 FQNNGV. This chain's CDR3 is CASSSGYSYEQYF. CDR3 coding DNA: TGTGCCAGCAGCTCGGGATACTCCTACGAGCAGTACTTC. The full variable domain, rest sourced from reference TRBV11-2 and TRBJ2-7, is EAGVAQSPRYKIIEKRQSVAFWCNPISGHATLYWYQQILGQGPKLLIQFQNNGVVDDSQLPKDRFSAERLKGVDSTLKIQPAKLEDSAVYLCASSSGYSYEQYFGPGTRLTVT.

This chain joins TRBV5-5 and TRBJ2-3; maybe TRBD1 (5 bases). Trimming removed 4 bases at V and 3 bases at J, with 12 bases between. The CDR3 is made up of 14 amino acids. The germline gives CDR1 SGHKS, CDR2 YYEKEE (reference sequence). The CDR3 bases are TGTGCCAGCAGCCTGAAGGGGATTACAGATACGCAGTATTTT. Amino acid sequence: CASSLKGITDTQYF.

This clonotype was counted only a few times. The chain combines TRBV4-1 with TRBJ2-7; TRBD2 matches 12 bases. The germline gives CDR1 MGHRA, CDR2 YSYEKL. Germline trimming cut 1 base from V and 0 bases from J; bases unmatched to any gene: 1. The CDR3 length is 16 residues. CDR3 loop: CASSQGLAGVSYEQYF. Here the CDR3 DNA reads TGCGCCAGCAGCCAAGGACTAGCGGGAGTCTCCTACGAGCAGTACTTC.

The rearrangement uses TRBV12-3 or TRBV12-4 and TRBJ2-7; 8 bases line up with TRBD2. The CDR3 covers 16 residues. Losses at the gene ends were 2 bases for V and 0 bases for J; bases not matched to a gene: 6. The CDR3 sequence is CASSLNLAGYSYEQYF. The CDR3 nucleotides are TGTGCCAGCAGTTTAAATTTAGCGGGGTACTCCTACGAGCAGTACTTC.

The chain carries TRBV29-1 and TRBJ1-1, with D uncertain. The CDR3 runs 14 residues. Germline V CDR1 and CDR2: SQVTM, ANQGSEA. V was shortened by 7 bases and J by 7 bases, with 22 bases between the two germline ends. CDR3 DNA sequence: TGCAGCGCCACGGCAGGCCTCCTTTCCAATGAAGCTTTCTTT. It encodes CSATAGLLSNEAFF. Using reference TRBV29-1 and TRBJ1-1 for the parts outside the CDR3, the full variable domain is SAVISQKPSRDICQRGTSLTIQCQVDSQVTMMFWYRQQPGQSLTLIATANQGSEATYESGFVIDKFPISRPNLTFSTLTVSNMSPEDSSIYLCSATAGLLSNEAFFGQGTRLTVV.

This clonotype was seen more than once but under ten times. This chain uses TRBV25-1 with TRBJ1-5, with D hard to call. The CDR3 has 16 amino acids. CDR1 MGHDK and CDR2 SYGVNS come from the germline V gene. V was pared by 3 bases and J by 6 bases, with 18 bases between. The CDR3 DNA reads TGTGCCAGCAGTGACGGCGGGGAATCGGGTGCTCAGCCCCAGCATTTT. This codes for CASSDGGESGAQPQHF.

The chain carries TRBV2 and TRBJ1-2; D gene uncertain. CDR3 size: 11 residues. The germline gives CDR1 SNHLY, CDR2 FYNNEI. V lost 8 bases and J 8 bases, leaving 12 bases between the germline ends. CDR3 sequence reads: CASLGGLGYTF. CDR3 DNA sequence: TGTGCCAGCCTGGGAGGTCTGGGCTACACCTTC.

This clonotype was seen a handful of times. The rearrangement links TRBV3-1 to TRBJ2-1; tentatively, D is TRBD1 (6 bases). Trimming took off 2 bases at V and 1 base at J, with 9 bases between the two ends. CDR1 is LGHDT, CDR2 YNNKEL, per germline (reference sequence). This CDR3 spans 15 amino acids. CDR3: CASSQNRASYNEQFF. DNA of the CDR3: TGTGCCAGCAGCCAAAACAGGGCTTCCTACAATGAGCAGTTCTTC.